This T cell receptor (beta chain) was sequenced during a study of molecular identifiers for immune sequencing clone quantification. CDR3 size: 16 residues. V shed 6 bases, J shed 2 bases, and the junction held 9 bases outside the gene matches. Both previously described methods and listed TCR primers were employed to make bulk TCR libraries. TCRdb reanalysed the PCR reads using MiXCR and keeps one entry per CDR3 protein. The sample carries approximately 590,000 distinct CDR3 sequences, less than 30% recorded once. Study observations and caveats: Effector cells had over 99% of their molecules in clones above 20 RNA copies, while naive cells had under 1%.

There are a few counts of this clonotype. Its antigen is not known. The clonotype was recovered from a human donor in good health. Some libraries in this study had Jurkat cell RNA spiked in. The sequenced sample was naive CD8+ T cells from blood, with Jurkat cell RNA spiked in. As to subset: FACS-sorted CD8+CD4-CCR7+CD45RA+ naive T cells. The chain carries TRBV12-3 or TRBV12-4 and TRBJ2-2; 7 nucleotides line up with TRBD2. The CDR3 region is CASSEGLTHNTGELFF. The CDR3 nucleotides are TGTGCCAGCAGCGAGGGACTAACCCACAACACCGGGGAGCTGTTTTTT.